This TCR beta chain derives from a study of cytomegalovirus exposure and HLA in healthy donors. The germline V gene has CDR1 LNHDA and CDR2 SQIVND (reference sequence). The ends were cut back, 5 bases at V and 0 bases at J, with 15 bases in the middle. The CDR3 consists of 16 residues. A multiplex PCR was run with 60 Vbeta primers and 13 Jbeta primers. Clones were sequenced by immunoSEQ multiplex PCR, and TCRdb holds only the in-frame ones, with some missing. This table has 200,000 or so clones, about 84% appearing once. The source material was PBMCs. The V and J genes are TRBV19 and TRBJ2-3, with D possibly TRBD2 on 6 matching bases. The receptor was derived from a human donor in good health. This chain's CDR3 is CASSSWGTSSTDTQYF. CDR3 bases: TGTGCCAGTAGTTCGTGGGGGACTTCTAGCACAGATACGCAGTATTTT.